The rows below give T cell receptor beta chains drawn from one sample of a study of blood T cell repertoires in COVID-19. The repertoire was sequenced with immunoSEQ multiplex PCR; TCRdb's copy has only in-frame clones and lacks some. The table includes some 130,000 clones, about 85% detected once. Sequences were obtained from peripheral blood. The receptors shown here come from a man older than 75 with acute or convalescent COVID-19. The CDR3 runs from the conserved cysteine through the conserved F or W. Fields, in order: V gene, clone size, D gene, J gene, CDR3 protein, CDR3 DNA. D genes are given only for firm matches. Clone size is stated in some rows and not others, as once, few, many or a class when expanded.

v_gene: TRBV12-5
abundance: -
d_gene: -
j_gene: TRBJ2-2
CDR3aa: CASGRGPGTNTGELFF
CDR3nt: TGTGCTAGTGGACGGGGTCCGGGCACGAACACCGGGGAGCTGTTTTTT

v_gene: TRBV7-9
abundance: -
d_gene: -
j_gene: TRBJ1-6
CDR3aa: CASSLGLGGGVASPLHF
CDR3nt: TGTGCCAGCAGCTTAGGCCTAGGTGGAGGGGTAGCGTCACCCCTCCACTTT

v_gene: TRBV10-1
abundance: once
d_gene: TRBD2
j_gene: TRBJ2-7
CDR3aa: CARAKVGLARPRGSYEQYF
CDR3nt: TGCGCCAGAGCGAAGGTAGGACTAGCAAGGCCGCGGGGCTCCTACGAGCAGTACTTC

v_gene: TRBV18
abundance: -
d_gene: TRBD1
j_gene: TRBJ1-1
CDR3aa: CASSPRDRKLNTEAFF
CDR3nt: TGTGCCAGCTCACCCCGGGACAGGAAGTTGAACACTGAAGCTTTCTTT

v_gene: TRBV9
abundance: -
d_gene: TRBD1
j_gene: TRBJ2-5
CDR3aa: CASSDGTGGATQYF
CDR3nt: TGTGCCAGCAGCGATGGGACAGGGGGCGCGACCCAGTACTTC

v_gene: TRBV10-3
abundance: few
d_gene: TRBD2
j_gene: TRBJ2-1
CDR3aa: CAISDSGSSGNEQFF
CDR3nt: TGTGCCATCAGTGATAGCGGGAGCTCGGGCAATGAGCAGTTCTTC

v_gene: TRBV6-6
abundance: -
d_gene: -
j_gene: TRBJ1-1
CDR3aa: CASRQGNTEAFF
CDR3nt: TGTGCCAGCAGACAGGGTAACACTGAAGCTTTCTTT

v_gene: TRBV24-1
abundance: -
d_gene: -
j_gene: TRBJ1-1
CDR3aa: CATSDGRGLNTEAFF
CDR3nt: TGTGCCACCAGTGATGGCAGGGGATTGAACACTGAAGCTTTCTTT

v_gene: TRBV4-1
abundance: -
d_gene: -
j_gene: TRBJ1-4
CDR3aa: CASSQEGQGGEKLFF
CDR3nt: TGCGCCAGCAGCCAAGAAGGGCAGGGAGGTGAAAAACTGTTTTTT

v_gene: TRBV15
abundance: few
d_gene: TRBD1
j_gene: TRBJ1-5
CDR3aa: CATSSLGTGGNQPQHF
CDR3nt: TGTGCCACCAGCAGCCTAGGGACAGGGGGCAATCAGCCCCAGCATTTT

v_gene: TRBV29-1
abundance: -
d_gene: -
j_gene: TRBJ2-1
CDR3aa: CSVAGGLAYNEQFF
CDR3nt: TGCAGCGTTGCGGGCGGGCTAGCATACAATGAGCAGTTCTTC

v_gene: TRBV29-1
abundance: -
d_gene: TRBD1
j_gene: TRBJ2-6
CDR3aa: CSVVVRDRGSGANVLTF
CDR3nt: TGCAGCGTTGTAGTGCGGGACAGGGGATCGGGGGCCAACGTCCTGACTTTC

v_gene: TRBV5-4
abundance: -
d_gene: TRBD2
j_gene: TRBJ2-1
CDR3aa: CASSWGLAGPTEQFF
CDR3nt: TGTGCCAGCAGCTGGGGGCTAGCGGGGCCGACTGAGCAGTTCTTC

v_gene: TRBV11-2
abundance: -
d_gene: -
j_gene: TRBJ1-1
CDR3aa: CASSPQPIGGEAFF
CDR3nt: TGTGCCAGCAGCCCCCAACCTATCGGGGGTGAAGCTTTCTTT

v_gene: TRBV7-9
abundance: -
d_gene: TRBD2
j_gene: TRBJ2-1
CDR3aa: CASSFNLAGGPSYNEQFF
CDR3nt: TGTGCCAGCAGCTTTAATCTAGCGGGGGGCCCCTCCTACAATGAGCAGTTCTTC

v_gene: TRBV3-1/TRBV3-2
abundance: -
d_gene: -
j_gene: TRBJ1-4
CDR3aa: CASSQRQAGEEKLFF
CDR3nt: TGTGCCAGCAGCCAAAGACAGGCCGGGGAGGAAAAACTGTTTTTT

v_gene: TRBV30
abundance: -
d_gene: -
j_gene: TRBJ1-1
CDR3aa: CAFGGANTEAFF
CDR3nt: TGTGCCTTCGGGGGGGCCAACACTGAAGCTTTCTTT

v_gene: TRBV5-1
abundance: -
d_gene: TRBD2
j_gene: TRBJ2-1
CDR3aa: CASSQNPSGGLSYNEQFF
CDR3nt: TGCGCCAGCAGCCAAAACCCTAGCGGTGGACTCTCCTACAATGAGCAGTTCTTC

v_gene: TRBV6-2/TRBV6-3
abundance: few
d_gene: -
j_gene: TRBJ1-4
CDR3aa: CASSSAGSTNEKLFF
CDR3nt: TGTGCCAGCAGCTCGGCGGGGTCAACTAATGAAAAACTGTTTTTT

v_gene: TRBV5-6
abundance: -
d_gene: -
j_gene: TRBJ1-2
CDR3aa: CASSLAGEDLNYGYTF
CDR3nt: TGTGCCAGCAGCTTGGCCGGCGAGGATCTCAACTATGGCTACACCTTC

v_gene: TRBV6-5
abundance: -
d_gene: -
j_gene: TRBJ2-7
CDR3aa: CASSSSAKGSYEQYF
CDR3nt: TGTGCCAGCAGCTCGAGCGCGAAAGGCTCCTACGAGCAGTACTTC

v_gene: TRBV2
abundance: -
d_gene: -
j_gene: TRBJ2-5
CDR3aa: CASSKSSVGQETQYF
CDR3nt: TGTGCCAGCTCTAAAAGTAGCGTGGGGCAAGAGACCCAGTACTTC

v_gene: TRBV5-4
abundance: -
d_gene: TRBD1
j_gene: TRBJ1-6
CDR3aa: CASSSTGLDSPLHF
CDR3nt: TGTGCCAGCAGCTCGACAGGGTTAGATTCACCCCTCCACTTT

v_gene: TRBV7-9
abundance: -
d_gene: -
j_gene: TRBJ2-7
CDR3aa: CASSLGTGRYEQYF
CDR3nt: TGTGCCAGCAGCTTAGGTACAGGACGCTACGAGCAGTACTTC

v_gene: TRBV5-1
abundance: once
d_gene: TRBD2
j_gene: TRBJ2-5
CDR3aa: CASSLVGTSGIQETQYF
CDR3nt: TGCGCCAGCAGCTTGGTAGGGACTAGCGGGATCCAAGAGACCCAGTACTTC

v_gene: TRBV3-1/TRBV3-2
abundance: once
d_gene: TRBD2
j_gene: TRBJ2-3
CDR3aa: CASSRSSGGRSTDTQYF
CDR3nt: TGTGCCAGCAGCCGGTCTAGCGGGGGCCGTAGCACAGATACGCAGTATTTT

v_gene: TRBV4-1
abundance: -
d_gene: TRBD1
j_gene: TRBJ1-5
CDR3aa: CASSRLGTGDSKPQHF
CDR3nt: TGCGCCAGCAGCCGCCTCGGGACAGGAGATAGTAAGCCCCAGCATTTT

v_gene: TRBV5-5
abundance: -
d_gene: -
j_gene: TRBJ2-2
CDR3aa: CASSLDRSTGELFF
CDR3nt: TGTGCCAGCAGCTTGGACAGGTCCACCGGGGAGCTGTTTTTT

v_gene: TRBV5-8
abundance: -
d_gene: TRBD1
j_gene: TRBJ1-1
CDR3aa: CASSLRQGARDEAFF
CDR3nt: TGTGCCAGCAGCTTAAGACAGGGGGCGAGGGATGAAGCTTTCTTT

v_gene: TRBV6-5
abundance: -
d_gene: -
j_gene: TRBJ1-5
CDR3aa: CASSPPGNQPQHF
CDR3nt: TGTGCCAGCAGCCCGCCAGGTAATCAGCCCCAGCATTTT

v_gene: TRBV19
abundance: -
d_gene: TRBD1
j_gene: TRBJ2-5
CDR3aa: CASTKDRGEETQYF
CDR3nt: TGTGCCAGTACCAAAGACAGGGGGGAAGAGACCCAGTACTTC

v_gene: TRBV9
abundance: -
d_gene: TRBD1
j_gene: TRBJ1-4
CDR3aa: CASSEDRGATNEKLFF
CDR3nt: TGTGCCAGCAGCGAGGACAGGGGCGCAACTAATGAAAAACTGTTTTTT

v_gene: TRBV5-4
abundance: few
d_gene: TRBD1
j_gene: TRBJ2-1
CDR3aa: CASSPGTGGGNEQFF
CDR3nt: TGTGCCAGCAGCCCCGGGACAGGGGGTGGCAATGAGCAGTTCTTC

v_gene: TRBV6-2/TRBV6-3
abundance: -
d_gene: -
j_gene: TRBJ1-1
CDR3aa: CASSRPQGANTEAFF
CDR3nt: TGTGCCAGCAGTAGACCTCAAGGGGCGAACACTGAAGCTTTCTTT

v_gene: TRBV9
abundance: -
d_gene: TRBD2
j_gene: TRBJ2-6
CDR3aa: CASSLWTSAVSGANVLTF
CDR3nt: TGTGCCAGCAGCTTGTGGACTAGCGCAGTCTCTGGGGCCAACGTCCTGACTTTC

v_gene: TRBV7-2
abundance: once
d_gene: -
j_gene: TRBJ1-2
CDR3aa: CASSRQAVYGYTF
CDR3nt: TGTGCCAGCAGCCGGCAGGCAGTCTATGGCTACACCTTC

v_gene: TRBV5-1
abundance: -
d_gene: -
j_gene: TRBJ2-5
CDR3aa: CASSSGETQYF
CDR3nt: TGCGCCAGCAGCTCGGGTGAGACCCAGTACTTC

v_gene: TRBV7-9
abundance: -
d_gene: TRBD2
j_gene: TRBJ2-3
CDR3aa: CASPGGATSTDTQYF
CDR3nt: TGTGCCAGCCCCGGGGGGGCCACTAGCACAGATACGCAGTATTTT

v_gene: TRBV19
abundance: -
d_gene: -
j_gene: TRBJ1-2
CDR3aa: CASSIDLREGYGYTF
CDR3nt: TGTGCCAGTAGTATAGATCTCCGGGAGGGCTATGGCTACACCTTC

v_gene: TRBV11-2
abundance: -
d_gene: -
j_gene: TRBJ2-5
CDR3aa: CASSPRETQYF
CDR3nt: TGTGCCAGCAGCCCCCGAGAGACCCAGTACTTC